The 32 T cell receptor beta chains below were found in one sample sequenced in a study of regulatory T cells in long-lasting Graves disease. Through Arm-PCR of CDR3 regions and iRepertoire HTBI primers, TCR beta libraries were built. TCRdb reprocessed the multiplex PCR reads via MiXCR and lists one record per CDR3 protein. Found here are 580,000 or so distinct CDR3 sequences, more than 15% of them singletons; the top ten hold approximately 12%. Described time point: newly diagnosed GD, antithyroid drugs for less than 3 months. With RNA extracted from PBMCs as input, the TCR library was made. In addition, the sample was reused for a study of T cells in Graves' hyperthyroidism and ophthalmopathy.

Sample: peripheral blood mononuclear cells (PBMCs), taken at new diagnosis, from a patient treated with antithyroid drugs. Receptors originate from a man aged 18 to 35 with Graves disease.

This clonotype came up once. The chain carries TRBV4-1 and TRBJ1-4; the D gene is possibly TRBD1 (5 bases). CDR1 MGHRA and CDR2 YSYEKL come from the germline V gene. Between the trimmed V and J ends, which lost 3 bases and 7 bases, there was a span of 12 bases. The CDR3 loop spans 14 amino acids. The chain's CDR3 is CASSQSRGVEKLFF. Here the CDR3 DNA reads TGCGCCAGCAGCCAGTCCCGAGGGGTTGAAAAACTGTTTTTT.

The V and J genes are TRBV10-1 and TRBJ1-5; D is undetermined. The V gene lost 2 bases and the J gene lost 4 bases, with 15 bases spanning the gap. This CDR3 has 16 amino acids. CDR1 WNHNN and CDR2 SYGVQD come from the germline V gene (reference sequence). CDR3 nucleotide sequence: TGCGCCAGCAGTGAGCCCAAGGGTCGGAGGAATCAGCCCCAGCATTTT. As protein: CASSEPKGRRNQPQHF.

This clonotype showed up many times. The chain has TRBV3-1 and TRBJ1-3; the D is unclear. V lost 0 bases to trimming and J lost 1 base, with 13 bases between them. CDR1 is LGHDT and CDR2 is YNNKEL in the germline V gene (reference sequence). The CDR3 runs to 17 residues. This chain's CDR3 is CASSQDSAIASGNTIYF. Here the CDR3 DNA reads TGTGCCAGCAGCCAAGATAGTGCCATAGCTTCTGGAAACACCATATATTTT.

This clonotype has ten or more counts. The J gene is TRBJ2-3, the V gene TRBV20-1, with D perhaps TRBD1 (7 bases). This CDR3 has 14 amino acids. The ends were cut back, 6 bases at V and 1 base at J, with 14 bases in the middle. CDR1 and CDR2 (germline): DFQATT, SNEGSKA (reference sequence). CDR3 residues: CSARGASGTDTQYF. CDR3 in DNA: TGCAGTGCCAGGGGGGCTAGCGGCACAGATACGCAGTATTTT.

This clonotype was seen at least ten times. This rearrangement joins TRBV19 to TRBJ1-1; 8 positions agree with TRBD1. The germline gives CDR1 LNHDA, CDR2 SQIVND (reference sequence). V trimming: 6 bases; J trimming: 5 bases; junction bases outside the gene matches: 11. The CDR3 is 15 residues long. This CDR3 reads CASREYTGGQTEAFF. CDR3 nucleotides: TGTGCCAGTAGAGAATACACAGGGGGACAAACTGAAGCTTTCTTT.

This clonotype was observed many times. The DNA for the CDR3 is TGCAGTGCTAGGACCGCAGGGGTGGTCGACACTGAAGCTTTCTTT. Translated, it gives CSARTAGVVDTEAFF. The V and J genes are TRBV20-1 and TRBJ1-1; TRBD1 might be the D (6 bases). This CDR3 is built from 15 residues. The V gene's germline CDR1 is DFQATT and CDR2 SNEGSKA (reference sequence). Trimming pared 3 bases from V and 3 bases from J, leaving 17 bases between.

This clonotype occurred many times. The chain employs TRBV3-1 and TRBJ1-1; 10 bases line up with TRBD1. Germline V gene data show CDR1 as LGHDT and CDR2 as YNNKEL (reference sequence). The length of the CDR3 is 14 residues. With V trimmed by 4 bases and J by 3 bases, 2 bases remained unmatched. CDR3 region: CASSRQGADTEAFF. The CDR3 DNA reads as TGTGCCAGCAGCCGACAGGGGGCGGACACTGAAGCTTTCTTT. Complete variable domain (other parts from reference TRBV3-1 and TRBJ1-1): DTAVSQTPKYLVTQMGNDKSIKCEQNLGHDTMYWYKQDSKKFLKIMFSYNNKELIINETVPNRFSPKSPDKAHLNLHINSLELGDSAVYFCASSRQGADTEAFFGQGTRLTVV.

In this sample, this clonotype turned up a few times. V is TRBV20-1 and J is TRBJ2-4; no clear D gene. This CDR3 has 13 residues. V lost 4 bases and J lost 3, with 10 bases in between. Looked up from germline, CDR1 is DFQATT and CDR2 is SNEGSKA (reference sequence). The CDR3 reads CSATGGRKNIQYF. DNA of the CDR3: TGCAGTGCTACGGGCGGACGCAAAAACATTCAGTACTTC.

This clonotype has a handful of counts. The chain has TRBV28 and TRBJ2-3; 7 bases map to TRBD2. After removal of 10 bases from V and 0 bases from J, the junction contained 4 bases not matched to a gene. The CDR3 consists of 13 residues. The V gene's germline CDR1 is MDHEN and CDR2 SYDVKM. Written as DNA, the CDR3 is TGTGCCATCCCTAGCGGAAGCACAGATACGCAGTATTTT. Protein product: CAIPSGSTDTQYF.

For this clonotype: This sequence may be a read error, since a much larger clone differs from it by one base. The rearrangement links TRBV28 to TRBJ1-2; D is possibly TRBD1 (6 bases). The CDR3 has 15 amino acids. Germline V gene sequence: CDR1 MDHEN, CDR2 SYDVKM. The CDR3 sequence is CASRTNREANYGFTF. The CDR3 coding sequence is TGTGCCAGCAGGACCAACAGGGAAGCTAACTATGGCTTCACCTTC.

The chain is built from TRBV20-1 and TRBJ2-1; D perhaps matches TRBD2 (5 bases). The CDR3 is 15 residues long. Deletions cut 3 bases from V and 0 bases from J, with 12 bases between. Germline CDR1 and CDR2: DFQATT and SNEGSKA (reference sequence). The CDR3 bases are TGCAGTGCTAGTCGGGATTCGAGCTCCTACAATGAGCAGTTCTTC. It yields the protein CSASRDSSSYNEQFF.

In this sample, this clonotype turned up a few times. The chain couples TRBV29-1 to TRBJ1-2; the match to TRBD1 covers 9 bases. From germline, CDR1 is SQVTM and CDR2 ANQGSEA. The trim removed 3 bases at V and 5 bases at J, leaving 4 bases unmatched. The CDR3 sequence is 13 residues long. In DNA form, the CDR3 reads TGCAGCGTTGACCAGGGACAGGGTTATGGCTACACCTTC. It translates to CSVDQGQGYGYTF.

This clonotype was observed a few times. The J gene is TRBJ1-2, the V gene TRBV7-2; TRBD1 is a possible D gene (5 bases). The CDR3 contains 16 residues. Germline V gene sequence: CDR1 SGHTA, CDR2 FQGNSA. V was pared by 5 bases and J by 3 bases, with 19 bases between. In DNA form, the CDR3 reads TGTGCCAGCAGCATCTTGACAGTCGGCGGGTACTATGGCTACACCTTC. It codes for CASSILTVGGYYGYTF.

The CDR3 spells CASTEDPVLAYEQYF. For the CDR3, the DNA is TGTGCCAGCACCGAAGACCCGGTACTAGCATACGAGCAGTACTTC. The chain carries TRBV6-1 and TRBJ2-7; possibly TRBD2 for D (6 bases). Trimming shortened V by 7 bases and J by 4 bases, and 20 bases separated the two germline ends. Germline CDR1 and CDR2: MNHNS and SASEGT. CDR3 length equals 15 residues.

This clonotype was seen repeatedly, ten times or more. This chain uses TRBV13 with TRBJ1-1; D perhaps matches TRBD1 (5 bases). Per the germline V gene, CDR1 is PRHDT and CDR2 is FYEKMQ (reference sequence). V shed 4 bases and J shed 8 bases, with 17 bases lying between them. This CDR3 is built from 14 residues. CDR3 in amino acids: CASSSWGLQWEAFF. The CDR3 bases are TGTGCCAGCAGCTCTTGGGGGTTGCAGTGGGAAGCTTTCTTT.

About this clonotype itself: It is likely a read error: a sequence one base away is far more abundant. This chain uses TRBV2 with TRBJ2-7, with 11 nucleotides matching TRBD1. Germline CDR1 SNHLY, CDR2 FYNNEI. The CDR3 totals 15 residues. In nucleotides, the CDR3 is TGTGCCAGCAGAGGGGACAGGGGGTTCTCCAATGAGCAGTCCTTC. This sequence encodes CASRGDRGFSNEQSF.

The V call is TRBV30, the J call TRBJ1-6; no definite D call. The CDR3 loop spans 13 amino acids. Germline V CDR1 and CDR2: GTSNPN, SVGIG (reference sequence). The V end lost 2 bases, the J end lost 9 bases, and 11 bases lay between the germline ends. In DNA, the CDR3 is TGTGCCTGGAGTTGGTTCTCCGGTTCACCCCTCCACTTT. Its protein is CAWSWFSGSPLHF.

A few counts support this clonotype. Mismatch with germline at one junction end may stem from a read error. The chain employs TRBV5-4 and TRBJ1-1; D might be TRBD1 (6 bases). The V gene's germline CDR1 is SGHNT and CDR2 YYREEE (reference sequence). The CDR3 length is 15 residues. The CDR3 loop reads CASSTGQPRNPEAFF. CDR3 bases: TGTGCCAGCAGTACCGGACAGCCACGGAACCCTGAAGCTTTCTTT.

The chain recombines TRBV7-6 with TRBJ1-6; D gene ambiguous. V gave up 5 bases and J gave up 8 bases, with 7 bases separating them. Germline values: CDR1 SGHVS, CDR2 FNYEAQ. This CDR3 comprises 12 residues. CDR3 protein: CASSLSHSPLHF. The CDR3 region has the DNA TGTGCCAGCAGCCTCTCGCATTCACCCCTCCACTTT.

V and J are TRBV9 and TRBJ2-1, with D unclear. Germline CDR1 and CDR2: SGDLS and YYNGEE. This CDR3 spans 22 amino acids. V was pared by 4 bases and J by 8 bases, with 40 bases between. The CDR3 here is CASSPRHSTRTCWWLEGHEQFF. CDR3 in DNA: TGTGCCAGCAGCCCACGTCATTCCACGAGGACCTGTTGGTGGCTAGAAGGGCATGAGCAGTTCTTC.

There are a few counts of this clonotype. The CDR3 nucleotides are TGTGCCAGCAGTGAAGCCCACCATAGCGGGAGGCGGGGCACAGATACGCAGTATTTT. It is translated as CASSEAHHSGRRGTDTQYF. V is TRBV2 and J is TRBJ2-3; 10 bases line up with TRBD2. CDR1 and CDR2 (germline): SNHLY, FYNNEI. This CDR3 contains 19 residues. V lost 0 bases to trimming and J lost 1 base; unmatched junction nucleotides: 10.

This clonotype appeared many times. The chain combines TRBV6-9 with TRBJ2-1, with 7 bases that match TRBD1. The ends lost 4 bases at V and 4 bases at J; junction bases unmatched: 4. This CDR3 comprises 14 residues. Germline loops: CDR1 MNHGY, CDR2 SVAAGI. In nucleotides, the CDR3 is TGTGCCAGCAGTTGGAAGGGACAGTACAATGAGCAGTTCTTC. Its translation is CASSWKGQYNEQFF.

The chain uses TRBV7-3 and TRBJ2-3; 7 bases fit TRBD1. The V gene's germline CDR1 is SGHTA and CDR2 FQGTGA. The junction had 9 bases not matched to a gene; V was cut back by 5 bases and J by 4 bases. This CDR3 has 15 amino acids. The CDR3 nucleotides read TGTGCCAGCAGCGAACAGGGGAGTTTTGCAGATACGCAGTATTTT. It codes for CASSEQGSFADTQYF.

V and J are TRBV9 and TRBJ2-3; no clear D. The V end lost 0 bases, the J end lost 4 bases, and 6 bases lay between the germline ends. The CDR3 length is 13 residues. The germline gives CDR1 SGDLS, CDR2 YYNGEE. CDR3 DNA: TGTGCCAGCAGCGTAGACCAGGCAGATACGCAGTATTTT. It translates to CASSVDQADTQYF.

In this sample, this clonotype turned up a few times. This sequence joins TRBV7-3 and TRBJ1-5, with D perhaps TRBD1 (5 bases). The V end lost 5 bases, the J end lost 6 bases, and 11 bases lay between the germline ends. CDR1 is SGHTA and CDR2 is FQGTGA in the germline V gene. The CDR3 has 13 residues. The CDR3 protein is CASSDTGGQPQHF. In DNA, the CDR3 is TGTGCCAGCAGCGACACAGGAGGTCAGCCCCAGCATTTT.

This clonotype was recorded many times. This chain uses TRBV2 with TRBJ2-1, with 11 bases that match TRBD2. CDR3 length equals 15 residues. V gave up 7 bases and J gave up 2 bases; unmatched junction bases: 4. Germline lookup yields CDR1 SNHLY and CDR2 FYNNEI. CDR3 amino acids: CASNQLAGAYNEQFF. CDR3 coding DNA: TGTGCCAGCAATCAACTAGCGGGGGCCTACAATGAGCAGTTCTTC.

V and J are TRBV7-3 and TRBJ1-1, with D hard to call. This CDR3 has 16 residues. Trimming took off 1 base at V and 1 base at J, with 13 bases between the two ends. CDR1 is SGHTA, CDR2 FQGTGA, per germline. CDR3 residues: CASSLIRRTSNTEAFF. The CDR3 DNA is TGTGCCAGCAGCTTAATTAGACGTACATCGAACACTGAAGCTTTCTTT. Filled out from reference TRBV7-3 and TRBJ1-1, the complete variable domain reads GAGVSQTPSNKVTEKGKYVELRCDPISGHTALYWYRQSLGQGPEFLIYFQGTGAADDSGLPNDRFFAVRPEGSVSTLKIQRTERGDSAVYLCASSLIRRTSNTEAFFGQGTRLTVV.

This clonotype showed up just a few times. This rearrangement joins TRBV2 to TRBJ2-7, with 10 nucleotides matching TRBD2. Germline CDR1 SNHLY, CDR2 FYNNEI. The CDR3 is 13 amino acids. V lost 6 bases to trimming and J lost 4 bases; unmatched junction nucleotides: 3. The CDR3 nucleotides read TGTGCCAGCAGCGAGGGACTAGCGTACGAGCAGTACTTC. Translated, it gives CASSEGLAYEQYF.

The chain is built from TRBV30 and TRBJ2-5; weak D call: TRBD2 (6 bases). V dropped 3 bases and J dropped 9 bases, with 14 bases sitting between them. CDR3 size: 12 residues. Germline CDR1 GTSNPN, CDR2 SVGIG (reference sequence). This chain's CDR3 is CAWRRGPRAQYF. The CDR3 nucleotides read TGTGCCTGGAGGCGGGGACCCAGGGCCCAGTACTTC.

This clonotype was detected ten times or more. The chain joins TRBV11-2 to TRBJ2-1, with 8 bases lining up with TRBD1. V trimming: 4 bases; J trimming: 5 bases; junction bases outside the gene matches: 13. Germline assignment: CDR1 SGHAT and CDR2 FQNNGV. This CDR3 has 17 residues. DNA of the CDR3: TGTGCCAGCAGCTCAAATACAGGGGGTCGGTTGGACAATGAGCAGTTCTTC. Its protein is CASSSNTGGRLDNEQFF.

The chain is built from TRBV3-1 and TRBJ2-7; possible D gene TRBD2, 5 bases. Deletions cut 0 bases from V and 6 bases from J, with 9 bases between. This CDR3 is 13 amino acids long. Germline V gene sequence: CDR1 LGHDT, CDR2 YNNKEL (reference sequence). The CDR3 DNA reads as TGTGCCAGCAGCCAAGATGCGGGTTCCGAGCAGTACTTC. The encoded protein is CASSQDAGSEQYF.

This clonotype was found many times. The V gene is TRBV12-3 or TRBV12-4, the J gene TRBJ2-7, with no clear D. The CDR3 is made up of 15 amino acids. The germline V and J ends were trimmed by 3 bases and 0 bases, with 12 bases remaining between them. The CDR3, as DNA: TGTGCCAGCAGTTTCGGTAGCCCGAGCTCCTACGAGCAGTACTTC. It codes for CASSFGSPSSYEQYF.